Listed below are T cell receptor beta chains from one sample, sequenced in a study of spatial heterogeneity in lung cancer. TCRdb re-analysed the 5' RACE reads in MiXCR, keeping a single row per CDR3 protein. The table records fewer than 150,000 distinct CDR3 sequences, under 14% of them present only once. Material: PBMCs, obtained at follow-up. Receptors were obtained from a female donor with early-stage non-small cell lung cancer. Both conserved end residues are part of each CDR3. The D gene is left open where the match is weak. Rows may omit the clone size; those that give it use once, few, many or a size class.

V	length	size	D	J	DNA	CDR3
TRBV20-1	15	NA	NA	TRBJ2-7	TGCAGTGCGACTCAACCGGGCGAAAGCTCCTACGAGCAGTACTTC	CSATQPGESSYEQYF
TRBV4-3	15	NA	TRBD2	TRBJ2-2	TGCGCCAGCAGCCATGAGCGGGAGCCGGTCGGGGAGCTGTTTTTT	CASSHEREPVGELFF
TRBV18	14	few	NA	TRBJ2-2	TGTGCCAGCTCTCCCTCCACTAACACCGGGGAGCTGTTTTTT	CASSPSTNTGELFF
TRBV5-1	16	few	NA	TRBJ2-7	TGCGCCAGCAGCTTGTCAGCAGGAAGGGTTCCCTACGAGCAGTACTTC	CASSLSAGRVPYEQYF
TRBV7-9	14	few	NA	TRBJ2-3	TGTGCCAGCAGTCAAGACTCTAGCACAGATACGCAGTATTTT	CASSQDSSTDTQYF
TRBV29-1	13	few	TRBD1	TRBJ1-1	TGCAGCGTCTCACAGGGGAAGAGGGCTGAAGCTTTCTTT	CSVSQGKRAEAFF
TRBV3-1	17	NA	TRBD1	TRBJ1-3	TGTGCCAGCAGCCTTCCGGGACAGGGGGACTCTGGAAACACCATATATTTT	CASSLPGQGDSGNTIYF
TRBV7-2	15	many	TRBD1	TRBJ1-5	TGTGCCAGCAGATTCGACAGGGCTAGCAATCAGCCCCAGCATTTT	CASRFDRASNQPQHF
TRBV7-2	12	NA	NA	TRBJ1-5	TGTGCCAGCAGCATACAGGGACAGCCCCAGCATTTT	CASSIQGQPQHF
TRBV29-1	13	many	NA	TRBJ2-3	TGCAGCGCAGGGTCTCGGATGGCAGATACGCAGTATTTT	CSAGSRMADTQYF
TRBV9	16	few	TRBD2	TRBJ2-1	TGTGCCAGCAGCGTAGTGTCTGGAGCGGGAGGAAATGAGCAGTTCTTC	CASSVVSGAGGNEQFF
TRBV10-3	16	NA	TRBD2	TRBJ2-3	TGTGCCATCAGCCAAAGCGGGAGGGACTCCACAGATACGCAGTATTTT	CAISQSGRDSTDTQYF
TRBV6-2/TRBV6-3	16	few	NA	TRBJ2-3	TGTGCCAGCAGTGGACCGGGACACCGAAGCACAGATACGCAGTATTTT	CASSGPGHRSTDTQYF
TRBV5-1	16	few	TRBD2	TRBJ2-2	TGCGCCAGCAGCTTGGCTAGCGGGAGAAGCACCGGGGAGCTGTTTTTT	CASSLASGRSTGELFF
TRBV2	12	NA	NA	TRBJ2-2	TGTGCCAGCAGTGTCCGTGGCGGGGAGCTGTTTTTT	CASSVRGGELFF
TRBV20-1	16	NA	TRBD2	TRBJ2-1	TGCAGTGCTAGAGAGCGGACTAGCAGAGCCTACAATGAGCAGTTCTTC	CSARERTSRAYNEQFF
TRBV9	16	few	NA	TRBJ2-3	TGTGCCAGCAGCGTTGGCCTAGGCTCCGTCACAGATACGCAGTATTTT	CASSVGLGSVTDTQYF
TRBV3-1	15	few	TRBD2	TRBJ2-2	TGTGCCAGCAGCCAAGTAGCGGGAGCCGCCGGGGAGCTGTTTTTT	CASSQVAGAAGELFF
TRBV9	13	many	NA	TRBJ1-1	TGTGCCAGCAGCGTAGCCGGGGACACTGAAGCTTTCTTT	CASSVAGDTEAFF
TRBV18	14	few	TRBD1	TRBJ2-5	TGTGCCAGCTCACCGGGACAGGGGGTAGAGACCCAGTACTTC	CASSPGQGVETQYF
TRBV4-1	14	many	TRBD1	TRBJ1-1	TGCGCCAGCAGCCAAAGGACAGGAGGAACTGAAGCTTTCTTT	CASSQRTGGTEAFF
TRBV28	12	NA	NA	TRBJ2-3	TGTGCCAGCGCAGTGGGCACAGATACGCAGTATTTT	CASAVGTDTQYF
TRBV2	14	few	TRBD1	TRBJ2-5	TGTGCCAGACGACAGGGATCCAACCAAGAGACCCAGTACTTC	CARRQGSNQETQYF
TRBV12-3/TRBV12-4	13	many	NA	TRBJ1-1	TGTGCCAGCAGTCCTGGACGGTACACTGAAGCTTTCTTT	CASSPGRYTEAFF
TRBV6-1	16	NA	NA	TRBJ1-5	TGTGCCAGCAGTGAAGGAATGGGACGGACGAATCAGCCCCAGCATTTT	CASSEGMGRTNQPQHF
TRBV7-9	16	many	NA	TRBJ1-1	TGTGCCAGCAGCTTTGACCCTACAGGGACCCCCACTGAAGCTTTCTTT	CASSFDPTGTPTEAFF
TRBV27	14	NA	TRBD1	TRBJ1-2	TGTGCCAGCAGCCCCGGGGACAGGCTCTATGGCTACACCTTC	CASSPGDRLYGYTF
TRBV6-5	15	many	NA	TRBJ2-2	TGTGCCAGCAGTTACGCGCAGTTCAACACCGGGGAGCTGTTTTTT	CASSYAQFNTGELFF
TRBV29-1	14	NA	TRBD1	TRBJ2-3	TGCAGCGTTTCCGGACAGGGAGCCACAGATACGCAGTATTTT	CSVSGQGATDTQYF
TRBV7-8	17	NA	TRBD2	TRBJ2-1	TGTGCCAGCAGCTTAGTCACTAGCGGATCTGCCTACAATGAGCAGTTCTTC	CASSLVTSGSAYNEQFF
TRBV10-3	12	few	NA	TRBJ2-7	TGTGCCATCAGCGAGGCAGGGTACGAGCAGTACTTC	CAISEAGYEQYF
TRBV7-9	12	NA	NA	TRBJ1-4	TGTGCCAGCAGCTCCCAGGGTGAAAAACTGTTTTTT	CASSSQGEKLFF
TRBV6-1	14	NA	NA	TRBJ1-1	TGTGCCAGCAGGGGTCGATCGGGGAGCACTGAAGCTTTCTTT	CASRGRSGSTEAFF
TRBV29-1	13	few	NA	TRBJ1-4	TGCAGCGTTGGCAGGCATGGTTTGGAAAAACTGTTTTTT	CSVGRHGLEKLFF
TRBV27	15	few	TRBD1	TRBJ2-1	TGTGCCAGCAGCCCGGGACAGCCTGGGGGCAATGAGCAGTTCTTC	CASSPGQPGGNEQFF
TRBV29-1	11	NA	TRBD1	TRBJ1-1	TGCAGCGGGAGGACAGGGGTTGAAGCTTTCTTT	CSGRTGVEAFF
TRBV10-3	13	NA	NA	TRBJ2-2	TGTGCCATCAGTGGTTTGAACACCGGGGAGCTGTTTTTT	CAISGLNTGELFF
TRBV27	13	few	NA	TRBJ1-5	TGTGCCAGCAGTTATACGGGGAATCAGCCCCAGCATTTT	CASSYTGNQPQHF
TRBV5-1	15	few	NA	TRBJ2-3	TGCGCCAGCAGCTTGGGGGACTTTCACACAGATACGCAGTATTTT	CASSLGDFHTDTQYF
TRBV7-3	15	many	TRBD2	TRBJ2-1	TGTGCCAGCAGCTTAGGGACTAGCTTGTACAATGAGCAGTTCTTC	CASSLGTSLYNEQFF
TRBV28	14	NA	TRBD2	TRBJ2-5	TGTGCCAGCAGTCCCGGGACTAATAAGAGAACCCAGTACTTC	CASSPGTNKRTQYF
TRBV28	14	many	TRBD2	TRBJ2-2	TGTGCCAGCAGCTCACTAGCGGGAGCCGGGGAGCTGTTTTTT	CASSSLAGAGELFF
TRBV4-1	16	few	NA	TRBJ2-5	TGCGCCAGCAGCCAAGAGTTCTCACTGAGACTCCAGACCCAGTACTTC	CASSQEFSLRLQTQYF
TRBV6-5	15	NA	TRBD1	TRBJ1-3	TGTGCCAGCAGTTACTCCTCCAGGGGGGTAAACACCATATATTTT	CASSYSSRGVNTIYF
TRBV29-1	14	many	TRBD1	TRBJ2-2	TGCAGCGTGAAGACAGGGCCGACCACCGGGGAGCTGTTTTTT	CSVKTGPTTGELFF
TRBV29-1	14	NA	NA	TRBJ2-1	TGCAGCGTTGTTGCGGCAAGCTCCTACAATGAGCAGTTCTTC	CSVVAASSYNEQFF
TRBV19	19	few	NA	TRBJ1-5	TGTGCCAGTAGTATGATGGGCTTATTCAGGGATTATAGCAATCAGCCCCAGCATTTT	CASSMMGLFRDYSNQPQHF
TRBV20-1	14	NA	NA	TRBJ1-6	TGCAGTGCTGACCGGGACATCATTAATTCACCCCTCCACTTT	CSADRDIINSPLHF
TRBV9	13	many	NA	TRBJ1-6	TGTGCCAGCAGCGTAATGGGCTGGCCTCCCCTCCACTTT	CASSVMGWPPLHF
TRBV3-1	15	few	NA	TRBJ2-2	TGTGCCAGCAGCCAAGGATTGGGAGTAACCGGGGAGCTGTTTTTT	CASSQGLGVTGELFF
TRBV5-1	15	NA	TRBD1	TRBJ2-5	TGCGCCAGCAGCCCAACGGACAGGGCGAGGGAGACCCAGTACTTC	CASSPTDRARETQYF
TRBV2	12	NA	NA	TRBJ2-1	TGTGCCAGCACAGGGCTGAACAATGAGCAGTTCTTC	CASTGLNNEQFF
TRBV11-2	14	few	TRBD1	TRBJ1-2	TGTGCCAGCAGCAAAAGTAGTGGACAGGGAAGCTACACCTTC	CASSKSSGQGSYTF